The 8 T cell receptor beta chains in this list originate from one sample, sequenced in a study of blood T cell repertoires in COVID-19. The assay was immunoSEQ multiplex PCR, and TCRdb's table has in-frame clones only and misses some. This sample has 130,000 to 150,000 clones, with about nine tenths found just once. The sample taken for sequencing was PBMCs or T cells enriched from blood (not recorded which). The receptors were sampled from a woman in her thirties or forties who had been exposed to COVID-19.

The CDR3 protein is CASSVASGQGPDTQYF. In DNA, the CDR3 is TGTGCCAGCAGCGTAGCTTCAGGACAGGGACCAGATACGCAGTATTTT. The chain is built from TRBV9 and TRBJ2-3; the match to TRBD1 covers 8 bases. Trimming at V came to 0 bases and at J to 4 bases, leaving 7 bases not matched to a gene. In germline, CDR1 is SGDLS, CDR2 YYNGEE. This CDR3 spans 16 amino acids.

A single count supports this clone. The rearrangement links TRBV10-1 to TRBJ2-1, with a weak D call TRBD1 (6 bases). Trimming took 2 bases from V and 6 from J, leaving 8 bases between them. The CDR3 covers 13 residues. Germline CDR1 WNHNN, CDR2 SYGVQD (reference sequence). The CDR3 loop reads CASSETGINEQFF. The CDR3 bases are TGCGCCAGCAGTGAGACAGGGATCAATGAGCAGTTCTTC.

V usage is TRBV7-2 and J usage is TRBJ2-7; the match to TRBD1 covers 7 bases. CDR3 length: 15 amino acids. CDR1 and CDR2 (germline): SGHTA, FQGNSA. Losses at the gene ends were 4 bases for V and 2 bases for J; bases not matched to a gene: 8. CDR3 nucleotide sequence: TGTGCCAGCAGCTCAATGACAGGGACGGCCTACGAGCAGTACTTC. Translated: CASSSMTGTAYEQYF.

The chain uses TRBV4-3 and TRBJ2-3; the match to TRBD2 covers 10 bases. Germline-derived CDR1 and CDR2 are LGHNA and YSLEER. The trim removed 3 bases at V and 6 bases at J, leaving 9 bases unmatched. The CDR3 loop spans 16 amino acids. CDR3 coding DNA: TGCGCCAGCAGCCAGGGATCTAGCGGGAGAGGGGATACGCAGTATTTT. This codes for CASSQGSSGRGDTQYF.

CDR3 loop: CASSQTRSSYEQYF. For the CDR3, the DNA is TGCGCCAGCAGCCAGACTAGGAGCTCCTACGAGCAGTACTTC. The V call is TRBV4-3, the J call TRBJ2-7; possibly TRBD2 for D (6 bases). Germline assignment: CDR1 LGHNA and CDR2 YSLEER. The V gene lost 3 bases and the J gene lost 0 bases, with 9 bases spanning the gap. The CDR3 is 14 residues long.

J is TRBJ2-3 and V is TRBV5-1; 10 positions agree with TRBD2. J was trimmed by 4 bases and V by 2 bases; bases with no gene match: 16. This CDR3 is 19 amino acids long. CDR1 and CDR2 from the germline V gene are SGHRS and YFSETQ. The CDR3 region is CASSFSGRASGRGPDTQYF. In DNA, the CDR3 is TGCGCCAGCAGCTTCTCGGGTAGAGCTAGCGGGAGAGGCCCAGATACGCAGTATTTT.

This clone was seen just once. This rearrangement joins TRBV6-5 to TRBJ2-7, with D possibly TRBD2 on 5 matching bases. The CDR3 spans 11 residues. The germline gives CDR1 MNHEY, CDR2 SVGAGI. V was shortened by 7 bases and J by 9 bases, with 13 bases between the two germline ends. The CDR3 protein is CASMVGMLQYF. The CDR3 nucleotides are TGTGCCAGCATGGTCGGGATGCTGCAGTACTTC.

The chain is built from TRBV6-5 and TRBJ1-5, with D perhaps TRBD1 (6 bases). Trimming shortened V by 0 bases and J by 0 bases, and 9 bases separated the two germline ends. From germline, CDR1 is MNHEY and CDR2 SVGAGI. This CDR3 has 16 residues. The DNA for the CDR3 is TGTGCCAGCAGTTACTCGCGGGGGCATAGCAATCAGCCCCAGCATTTT. It encodes CASSYSRGHSNQPQHF.